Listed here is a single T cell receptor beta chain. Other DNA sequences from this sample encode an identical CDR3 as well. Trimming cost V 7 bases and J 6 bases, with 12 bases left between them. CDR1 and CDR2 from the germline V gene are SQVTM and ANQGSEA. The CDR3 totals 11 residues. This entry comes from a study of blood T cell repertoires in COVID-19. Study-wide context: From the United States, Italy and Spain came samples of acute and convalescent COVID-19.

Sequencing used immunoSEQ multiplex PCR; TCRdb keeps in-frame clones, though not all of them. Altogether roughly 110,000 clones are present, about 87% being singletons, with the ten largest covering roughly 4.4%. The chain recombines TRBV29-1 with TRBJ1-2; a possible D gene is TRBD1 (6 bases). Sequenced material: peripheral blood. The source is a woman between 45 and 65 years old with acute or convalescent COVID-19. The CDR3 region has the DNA TGCAGCGCAGAACAGGGTCATGGCTACACCTTC. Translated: CSAEQGHGYTF.